Listed below are T cell receptor beta chains from one sample, sequenced in a study of cytomegalovirus exposure and HLA in healthy donors. Assay used: immunoSEQ multiplex PCR; TCRdb lists only in-frame clones, some missing. The repertoire holds under 250,000 clones, with around 78% as singletons. Sequencing was done on a sample of PBMCs. These receptors were obtained from a woman aged 18-29 years in good health and CMV-seronegative. Both conserved end residues are part of each CDR3. A D gene is named only where the DNA matches it firmly. Clone size, where shown, is once, few, many, or a class for clones that have expanded.

j_gene: TRBJ2-1; d_gene: NA; v_gene: TRBV2; abundance: NA; CDR3aa: CASSVSGATYNEQFF; CDR3nt: TGTGCCAGCAGTGTATCAGGGGCAACCTACAATGAGCAGTTCTTC
j_gene: TRBJ1-1; d_gene: TRBD1; v_gene: TRBV2; abundance: NA; CDR3aa: CASGQGESTEAFF; CDR3nt: TGTGCCAGCGGACAGGGGGAGAGCACTGAAGCTTTCTTT
j_gene: TRBJ1-6; d_gene: TRBD1; v_gene: TRBV5-1; abundance: NA; CDR3aa: CASSGSGGYNSPLHF; CDR3nt: TGCGCCAGCAGCGGGTCAGGGGGTTATAATTCACCCCTCCACTTT
j_gene: TRBJ1-3; d_gene: TRBD1; v_gene: TRBV10-2; abundance: NA; CDR3aa: CASSGDSRNTIYF; CDR3nt: TGCGCCAGCAGTGGGGACAGTAGAAACACCATATATTTT
j_gene: TRBJ2-7; d_gene: TRBD1; v_gene: TRBV10-3; abundance: NA; CDR3aa: CAISLQGPEQYF; CDR3nt: TGTGCCATCAGTCTACAGGGGCCCGAGCAGTACTTC
j_gene: TRBJ1-1; d_gene: NA; v_gene: TRBV7-6; abundance: NA; CDR3aa: CASSLGTRVMNTEAFF; CDR3nt: TGTGCCAGCAGCTTAGGGACTAGGGTAATGAACACTGAAGCTTTCTTT
j_gene: TRBJ2-7; d_gene: TRBD2; v_gene: TRBV27; abundance: many; CDR3aa: CASRSGTTGTEQYF; CDR3nt: TGTGCCAGCAGGTCCGGGACTACCGGTACCGAGCAGTACTTC
j_gene: TRBJ2-3; d_gene: NA; v_gene: TRBV6-1; abundance: NA; CDR3aa: CASSEFGSTDTQYF; CDR3nt: TGTGCCAGCAGTGAATTTGGTAGCACAGATACGCAGTATTTT
j_gene: TRBJ2-2; d_gene: TRBD1; v_gene: TRBV7-7; abundance: NA; CDR3aa: CASSSSDRGTNTGELFF; CDR3nt: TGTGCCAGCAGCTCCTCGGACAGGGGGACGAACACCGGGGAGCTGTTTTTT
j_gene: TRBJ1-4; d_gene: NA; v_gene: TRBV19; abundance: NA; CDR3aa: CASRPGAARREKLFF; CDR3nt: TGTGCCAGTAGGCCGGGGGCAGCAAGGCGGGAAAAACTGTTTTTT
j_gene: TRBJ2-4; d_gene: NA; v_gene: TRBV5-4; abundance: NA; CDR3aa: CASSLKVNAKNIQYF; CDR3nt: TGTGCCAGCAGCTTGAAGGTCAATGCCAAAAACATTCAGTACTTC
j_gene: TRBJ1-1; d_gene: NA; v_gene: TRBV4-1; abundance: NA; CDR3aa: CASVGTYAEAFF; CDR3nt: TGCGCCAGCGTAGGGACTTATGCTGAAGCTTTCTTT
j_gene: TRBJ2-1; d_gene: NA; v_gene: TRBV6-5; abundance: NA; CDR3aa: CASSSPGEEQFF; CDR3nt: TGTGCCAGCAGTTCCCCGGGGGAGGAGCAGTTCTTC
j_gene: TRBJ1-2; d_gene: NA; v_gene: TRBV5-6; abundance: NA; CDR3aa: CASSRRGDYTF; CDR3nt: TGTGCCAGCAGCCGGAGGGGGGACTACACCTTC
j_gene: TRBJ1-6; d_gene: NA; v_gene: TRBV7-3; abundance: NA; CDR3aa: CASSLGSTHNSPLHF; CDR3nt: TGTGCCAGCAGCTTAGGATCCACCCATAATTCACCCCTCCACTTT
j_gene: TRBJ2-5; d_gene: NA; v_gene: TRBV12-5; abundance: NA; CDR3aa: CASGFFQQETQYF; CDR3nt: TGTGCTAGTGGTTTCTTCCAACAAGAGACCCAGTACTTC
j_gene: TRBJ1-4; d_gene: NA; v_gene: TRBV5-1; abundance: NA; CDR3aa: CASSLAGGPDEKLFF; CDR3nt: TGCGCCAGCAGCTTGGCCGGGGGACCGGACGAAAAACTGTTTTTT
j_gene: TRBJ2-3; d_gene: TRBD1; v_gene: TRBV4-1; abundance: NA; CDR3aa: CASSQDTGQDSTDTQYF; CDR3nt: TGCGCCAGCAGCCAAGATACCGGACAGGATAGCACAGATACGCAGTATTTT
j_gene: TRBJ2-7; d_gene: NA; v_gene: TRBV30; abundance: NA; CDR3aa: CAWSDQASSYEQYF; CDR3nt: TGTGCCTGGAGTGACCAGGCTAGCTCCTACGAGCAGTACTTC
j_gene: TRBJ2-2; d_gene: NA; v_gene: TRBV19; abundance: NA; CDR3aa: CASTLYSQGSLTGELFF; CDR3nt: TGTGCCAGTACCTTATACTCACAGGGCTCGCTCACCGGGGAGCTGTTTTTT
j_gene: TRBJ2-1; d_gene: TRBD2; v_gene: TRBV6-4; abundance: NA; CDR3aa: CASSDEPSGREQFF; CDR3nt: TGTGCCAGCAGTGACGAACCTAGCGGGAGGGAGCAGTTCTTC
j_gene: TRBJ1-4; d_gene: NA; v_gene: TRBV5-1; abundance: NA; CDR3aa: CASSPGHGGNEKLFF; CDR3nt: TGCGCCAGCAGCCCGGGGCACGGGGGTAATGAAAAACTGTTTTTT
j_gene: TRBJ2-3; d_gene: NA; v_gene: TRBV2; abundance: NA; CDR3aa: CASSEWYGTRIRSTDTQYF; CDR3nt: TGTGCCAGCAGTGAGTGGTACGGGACACGAATTCGGAGCACAGATACGCAGTATTTT
j_gene: TRBJ2-7; d_gene: NA; v_gene: TRBV19; abundance: few; CDR3aa: CASSIRDYEQYF; CDR3nt: TGTGCCAGTAGTATTCGGGATTACGAGCAGTACTTC
j_gene: TRBJ2-3; d_gene: TRBD2; v_gene: TRBV18; abundance: NA; CDR3aa: CASSWSGGLTDTQYF; CDR3nt: TGTGCCAGCTCATGGAGCGGGGGCCTCACAGATACGCAGTATTTT
j_gene: TRBJ2-1; d_gene: TRBD2; v_gene: TRBV7-8; abundance: few; CDR3aa: CASSPWTSGVYNEQFF; CDR3nt: TGTGCCAGCAGCCCATGGACTAGCGGGGTCTACAATGAGCAGTTCTTC
j_gene: TRBJ1-5; d_gene: NA; v_gene: TRBV6-1; abundance: NA; CDR3aa: CASSERLWGQPQHF; CDR3nt: TGTGCCAGCAGTGAACGGCTGTGGGGGCAGCCCCAGCATTTT
j_gene: TRBJ1-2; d_gene: NA; v_gene: TRBV5-1; abundance: NA; CDR3aa: CASSLANYGYTF; CDR3nt: TGCGCCAGCAGCTTGGCGAACTATGGCTACACCTTC
j_gene: TRBJ1-3; d_gene: NA; v_gene: TRBV5-4; abundance: NA; CDR3aa: CASSLLAGNTIYF; CDR3nt: TGTGCCAGCAGCTTACTGGCTGGAAACACCATATATTTT
j_gene: TRBJ1-6; d_gene: NA; v_gene: TRBV4-1; abundance: NA; CDR3aa: CASSQVQGSDSPLHF; CDR3nt: TGCGCCAGCAGCCAAGTACAGGGCTCCGATTCACCCCTCCACTTT
j_gene: TRBJ1-6; d_gene: TRBD1; v_gene: TRBV6-5; abundance: few; CDR3aa: CASSRGYNSPLHF; CDR3nt: TGTGCCAGCAGCAGGGGGTATAATTCACCCCTCCACTTT
j_gene: TRBJ1-1; d_gene: TRBD1; v_gene: TRBV6-1; abundance: NA; CDR3aa: CASRSGQGWAEAFF; CDR3nt: TGTGCCAGCAGAAGTGGACAGGGGTGGGCTGAAGCTTTCTTT
j_gene: TRBJ2-5; d_gene: NA; v_gene: TRBV28; abundance: NA; CDR3aa: CASSFDREETQYF; CDR3nt: TGTGCCAGCAGTTTCGATAGGGAAGAGACCCAGTACTTC
j_gene: TRBJ2-7; d_gene: NA; v_gene: TRBV18; abundance: NA; CDR3aa: CASSPGRGHYEQYF; CDR3nt: TGTGCCAGCTCACCAGGACGGGGTCACTACGAGCAGTACTTC
j_gene: TRBJ2-1; d_gene: NA; v_gene: TRBV2; abundance: NA; CDR3aa: CASIFDPGPTYNEQFF; CDR3nt: TGTGCCAGCATTTTTGATCCGGGACCAACCTACAATGAGCAGTTCTTC
j_gene: TRBJ1-2; d_gene: NA; v_gene: TRBV18; abundance: NA; CDR3aa: CASSPVVQTYGYTF; CDR3nt: TGTGCCAGCTCCCCGGTTGTGCAAACCTATGGCTACACCTTC
j_gene: TRBJ1-2; d_gene: TRBD1; v_gene: TRBV6-6; abundance: NA; CDR3aa: CASRQTGNGYGYTF; CDR3nt: TGTGCCAGCAGACAGACAGGGAACGGCTATGGCTACACCTTC
j_gene: TRBJ1-1; d_gene: NA; v_gene: TRBV10-3; abundance: NA; CDR3aa: CAISSSGGTEAFF; CDR3nt: TGTGCCATCAGCTCCTCGGGTGGAACTGAAGCTTTCTTT
j_gene: TRBJ2-3; d_gene: TRBD2; v_gene: TRBV27; abundance: NA; CDR3aa: CASSHPLSGGALLDTQYF; CDR3nt: TGTGCCAGCAGCCATCCCTTGAGCGGGGGGGCTCTGCTAGATACGCAGTATTTT
j_gene: TRBJ1-5; d_gene: TRBD1; v_gene: TRBV4-1; abundance: NA; CDR3aa: CASSLGTVSNQPQHF; CDR3nt: TGCGCCAGCAGCCTAGGGACAGTTAGCAATCAGCCCCAGCATTTT
j_gene: TRBJ2-3; d_gene: TRBD2; v_gene: TRBV30; abundance: NA; CDR3aa: CAWKEGTSDRTDTQYF; CDR3nt: TGTGCCTGGAAGGAAGGGACTAGCGACCGCACAGATACGCAGTATTTT
j_gene: TRBJ2-2; d_gene: TRBD2; v_gene: TRBV7-8; abundance: NA; CDR3aa: CASSPSGLAGTGELFF; CDR3nt: TGTGCCAGCAGCCCTAGTGGGCTAGCGGGGACCGGGGAGCTGTTTTTT
j_gene: TRBJ1-3; d_gene: TRBD1; v_gene: TRBV28; abundance: NA; CDR3aa: CASSLTGTGSGNTIYF; CDR3nt: TGTGCCAGCAGTTTAACCGGGACAGGGTCTGGAAACACCATATATTTT
j_gene: TRBJ2-3; d_gene: NA; v_gene: TRBV5-6; abundance: NA; CDR3aa: CASRETGADTQYF; CDR3nt: TGTGCCAGCAGGGAAACAGGCGCAGATACGCAGTATTTT